These 5 T cell receptor beta chains were sequenced from one sample in a study of technical replicates of blood from several donors. Data came from immunoSEQ multiplex PCR; TCRdb stores just in-frame clones and leaves some out. There are over 65,000 clones in the sample; roughly 98% occur only once, and over 0.15% lies in the top ten. The sequencing sample was made of T cells isolated from PBMCs. The receptors derive from a human donor in good health.

J is TRBJ1-5 and V is TRBV4-1, with D maybe TRBD1 (5 bases). From germline, CDR1 is MGHRA and CDR2 YSYEKL. This CDR3 is 16 amino acids long. V lost 1 base and J 1 base, leaving 11 bases between the germline ends. In nucleotides, the CDR3 is TGCGCCAGCAGCCAAGGAATGCAGGGCAGCAATCAGCCCCAGCATTTT. Protein product: CASSQGMQGSNQPQHF.

This rearrangement joins TRBV30 to TRBJ1-6; the D gene is possibly TRBD1 (5 bases). V was clipped by 4 bases and J by 7 bases, with 11 bases between them. This CDR3 contains 13 residues. Per the germline V gene, CDR1 is GTSNPN and CDR2 is SVGIG (reference sequence). The DNA of the CDR3 is TGTGCCTGGAAGGCAGGGTGGAATTCACCCCTCCACTTT. Its translation is CAWKAGWNSPLHF.

The genes are TRBV9 and TRBJ1-2, with TRBD1 identical over 9 bases. Germline V CDR1 and CDR2: SGDLS, YYNGEE. V trimming: 3 bases; J trimming: 8 bases; junction bases outside the gene matches: 11. CDR3 length: 15 amino acids. The DNA for the CDR3 is TGTGCCAGCAGCGATAAGGACAGGGGAGGTTTGGGCTACACCTTC. Encoded protein: CASSDKDRGGLGYTF.

The rearrangement joins TRBV29-1 to TRBJ1-2; D call uncertain. The germline CDR1 and CDR2 sequences are SQVTM and ANQGSEA. This CDR3 spans 13 amino acids. Between the trimmed V and J ends, which lost 2 bases and 4 bases, there was a span of 11 bases. The CDR3 DNA sequence: TGCAGCGTTGAATCCCCGGAGACCTATGGCTACACCTTC. It yields the protein CSVESPETYGYTF.

This clone has a single count. The chain uses TRBV27 and TRBJ2-1, with D possibly matching TRBD2 (5 bases). The CDR3 extends over 15 amino acids. V lost 3 bases and J 5 bases, leaving 14 bases between the germline ends. Germline V lookup: CDR1 MNHEY, CDR2 SMNVEV (reference sequence). The CDR3 DNA reads as TGTGCCAGCAGTTTTGCGGGTCTAGGGAACAATGAGCAGTTCTTC. Protein sequence: CASSFAGLGNNEQFF.